A selection of T cell receptor beta chains follows, all from one sample in a study of blood T cell repertoires in COVID-19. Profiling relied on immunoSEQ multiplex PCR, and the TCRdb table lists in-frame clones only, not all of them. The sample has under 140,000 clones, less than 85% seen once. The specimen was peripheral blood. The receptors stem from a woman aged 80 or over with acute or convalescent COVID-19. Both conserved end residues are part of each CDR3. A D gene is named only where the DNA matches it firmly. Clone size is shown for a subset of rows, as once, few, many or a class of expanded clone.

D: TRBD2
size: NA
V: TRBV6-5
J: TRBJ2-1
CDR3: CASGTSGGTNEQFF
DNA: TGTGCCAGCGGAACTAGCGGGGGAACCAATGAGCAGTTCTTC

D: TRBD2
size: NA
V: TRBV7-6
J: TRBJ2-4
CDR3: CASSPVGGWAKNIQYF
DNA: TGTGCCAGCAGCCCTGTGGGGGGGTGGGCCAAAAACATTCAGTACTTC

D: TRBD1
size: NA
V: TRBV5-5
J: TRBJ2-1
CDR3: CASSLGQGDYNEQFF
DNA: TGTGCCAGCAGCCTGGGACAGGGGGATTACAATGAGCAGTTCTTC

D: NA
size: NA
V: TRBV10-3
J: TRBJ2-7
CDR3: CAISELGRVGSYEQYF
DNA: TGTGCCATCAGTGAGTTGGGCAGGGTAGGCTCCTACGAGCAGTACTTC

D: TRBD2
size: NA
V: TRBV27
J: TRBJ2-7
CDR3: CASMFSYGRAYEQYF
DNA: TGTGCCAGCATGTTCTCCTATGGGAGGGCGTACGAGCAGTACTTC

D: TRBD2
size: once
V: TRBV18
J: TRBJ2-7
CDR3: CASSPVAGVGSYEQYF
DNA: TGTGCCAGCTCACCTGTAGCGGGGGTTGGATCCTACGAGCAGTACTTC

D: NA
size: NA
V: TRBV11-3
J: TRBJ2-1
CDR3: CASSLSRGTYNEQFF
DNA: TGTGCCAGCAGCTTGTCTAGGGGTACCTACAATGAGCAGTTCTTC

D: TRBD1
size: NA
V: TRBV5-6
J: TRBJ2-3
CDR3: CASSLRTGSTDTQYF
DNA: TGTGCCAGCAGCCTGAGGACAGGAAGCACAGATACGCAGTATTTT

D: NA
size: NA
V: TRBV6-5
J: TRBJ1-3
CDR3: CASSYSSVLGNTIYF
DNA: TGTGCCAGCAGTTACTCGTCGGTCCTCGGAAACACCATATATTTT

D: TRBD2
size: NA
V: TRBV6-6
J: TRBJ2-1
CDR3: CASSQTTGLATNEQFF
DNA: TGTGCCAGCAGTCAGACAACGGGACTAGCGACCAATGAGCAGTTCTTC

D: NA
size: NA
V: TRBV18
J: TRBJ2-1
CDR3: CASSPSTGYNEQFF
DNA: TGTGCCAGCTCACCATCCACAGGGTACAATGAGCAGTTCTTC

D: TRBD1
size: NA
V: TRBV6-5
J: TRBJ1-5
CDR3: CASSPGGGGHQPQHF
DNA: TGTGCCAGCAGTCCCGGTGGAGGGGGCCATCAGCCCCAGCATTTT

D: TRBD2
size: NA
V: TRBV24-1
J: TRBJ2-2
CDR3: CATSDLYLAGETGELFF
DNA: TGTGCCACCAGTGATTTGTACCTAGCGGGAGAAACCGGGGAGCTGTTTTTT

D: NA
size: NA
V: TRBV28
J: TRBJ2-7
CDR3: CASRSSPPYEQYF
DNA: TGTGCCAGCAGGTCTAGCCCCCCCTACGAGCAGTACTTC

D: TRBD2
size: NA
V: TRBV24-1
J: TRBJ2-1
CDR3: CATSGGGEDEQFF
DNA: TGTGCCACCAGTGGGGGAGGGGAGGATGAGCAGTTCTTC

D: TRBD1
size: few
V: TRBV5-4
J: TRBJ2-5
CDR3: CASSSRQGILKETQYF
DNA: TGTGCCAGCAGCTCGAGACAGGGGATCCTAAAAGAGACCCAGTACTTC

D: TRBD2
size: NA
V: TRBV3-1/TRBV3-2
J: TRBJ2-2
CDR3: CASSQEAGARTVFF
DNA: TGTGCCAGCAGCCAAGAAGCGGGAGCCCGGACGGTGTTTTTT

D: TRBD2
size: NA
V: TRBV11-3
J: TRBJ2-1
CDR3: CASSHVAVAGGLSYNEQFF
DNA: TGTGCCAGCAGCCACGTGGCGGTAGCGGGGGGGCTCTCCTACAATGAGCAGTTCTTC

D: NA
size: once
V: TRBV28
J: TRBJ1-6
CDR3: CASSFPTDNSPLHF
DNA: TGTGCCAGCAGTTTTCCGACAGATAATTCACCCCTCCACTTT

D: TRBD1
size: NA
V: TRBV7-2
J: TRBJ1-2
CDR3: CASSSLGQGRYGYTF
DNA: TGTGCCAGCAGCTCTTTGGGACAGGGAAGATATGGCTACACCTTC

D: TRBD1
size: NA
V: TRBV30
J: TRBJ1-2
CDR3: CAWSSGTGDGYTF
DNA: TGTGCCTGGAGTTCCGGGACAGGGGATGGCTACACCTTC

D: NA
size: NA
V: TRBV7-9
J: TRBJ2-7
CDR3: CATSPGGSREQYF
DNA: TGTGCCACCAGCCCTGGAGGGTCACGCGAGCAGTACTTC

D: NA
size: NA
V: TRBV11-2
J: TRBJ1-5
CDR3: CASSLGERQPQHF
DNA: TGTGCCAGCAGCCTAGGGGAGCGTCAGCCCCAGCATTTT

D: NA
size: NA
V: TRBV9
J: TRBJ2-3
CDR3: CASSVANTQYF
DNA: TGTGCCAGCAGCGTAGCAAATACGCAGTATTTT

D: TRBD1
size: NA
V: TRBV30
J: TRBJ1-3
CDR3: CAWSFAYRGNGNTIYF
DNA: TGTGCCTGGAGTTTTGCGTACAGGGGGAATGGAAACACCATATATTTT

D: NA
size: NA
V: TRBV18
J: TRBJ2-7
CDR3: CASSPVSGDSYEQYF
DNA: TGTGCCAGCTCACCCGTTTCAGGCGACTCCTACGAGCAGTACTTC

D: TRBD2
size: few
V: TRBV3-1/TRBV3-2
J: TRBJ2-3
CDR3: CASSQTGTSGTDTQYF
DNA: TGTGCCAGCAGCCAAACCGGGACTAGCGGCACAGATACGCAGTATTTT

D: NA
size: few
V: TRBV23-1
J: TRBJ2-7
CDR3: CASSPQWRISSYEQYF
DNA: TGCGCCAGCAGTCCCCAATGGCGGATAAGCTCCTACGAGCAGTACTTC

D: NA
size: NA
V: TRBV28
J: TRBJ2-1
CDR3: CASTSSSNEQFF
DNA: TGTGCCAGCACCTCCTCCTCGAATGAGCAGTTCTTC

D: NA
size: NA
V: TRBV5-6
J: TRBJ2-2
CDR3: CASSLVRGARTGELFF
DNA: TGTGCCAGCAGCTTGGTACGGGGGGCGCGCACCGGGGAGCTGTTTTTT

D: TRBD1
size: NA
V: TRBV29-1
J: TRBJ1-1
CDR3: CSARQGARTEAFF
DNA: TGCAGCGCCCGGCAGGGGGCCCGGACTGAAGCTTTCTTT

D: TRBD1
size: NA
V: TRBV30
J: TRBJ2-7
CDR3: CAWSAGGNSYEQYF
DNA: TGTGCCTGGAGCGCAGGGGGAAACTCCTACGAGCAGTACTTC

D: TRBD2
size: NA
V: TRBV13
J: TRBJ2-1
CDR3: CASSQGREVTGIEQFF
DNA: TGTGCCAGCAGCCAAGGGCGGGAGGTCACCGGAATCGAGCAGTTCTTC

D: NA
size: NA
V: TRBV7-9
J: TRBJ2-7
CDR3: CASSPALGWVEQYF
DNA: TGTGCCAGCAGCCCGGCGCTCGGGTGGGTCGAGCAGTACTTC

D: NA
size: NA
V: TRBV19
J: TRBJ2-7
CDR3: CASSTTATYEQYF
DNA: TGTGCCAGTAGTACCACAGCAACCTACGAGCAGTACTTC

D: NA
size: NA
V: TRBV5-1
J: TRBJ2-1
CDR3: CASSLDLNNEQFF
DNA: TGCGCCAGCAGCTTGGATCTAAACAATGAGCAGTTCTTC

D: TRBD1
size: NA
V: TRBV5-4
J: TRBJ1-1
CDR3: CASSSKTGGNTEAFF
DNA: TGTGCCAGCAGCTCCAAGACAGGGGGCAACACTGAAGCTTTCTTT

D: NA
size: NA
V: TRBV7-3
J: TRBJ2-3
CDR3: CASSSVSTDTQYF
DNA: TGTGCCAGCAGCTCAGTAAGCACAGATACGCAGTATTTT